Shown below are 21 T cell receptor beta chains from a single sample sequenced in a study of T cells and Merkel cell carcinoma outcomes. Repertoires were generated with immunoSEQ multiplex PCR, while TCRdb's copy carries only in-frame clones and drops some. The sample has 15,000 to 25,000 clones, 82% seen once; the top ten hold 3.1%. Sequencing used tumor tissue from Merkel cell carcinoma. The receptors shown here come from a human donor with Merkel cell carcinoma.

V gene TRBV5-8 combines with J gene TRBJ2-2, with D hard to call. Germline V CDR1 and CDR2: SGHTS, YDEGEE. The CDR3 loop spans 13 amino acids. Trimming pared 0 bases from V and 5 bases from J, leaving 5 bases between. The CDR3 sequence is CASSLALTGELFF. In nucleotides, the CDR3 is TGTGCCAGCAGCTTGGCTCTTACCGGGGAGCTGTTTTTT.

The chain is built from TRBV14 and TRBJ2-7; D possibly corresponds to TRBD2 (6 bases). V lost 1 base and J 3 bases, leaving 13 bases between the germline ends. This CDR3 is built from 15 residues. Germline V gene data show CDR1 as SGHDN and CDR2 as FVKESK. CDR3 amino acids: CASSQAGAANYEQYF. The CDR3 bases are TGTGCCAGCAGCCAAGCGGGAGCTGCTAACTACGAGCAGTACTTC. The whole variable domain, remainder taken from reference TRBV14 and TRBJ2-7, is EAGVTQFPSHSVIEKGQTVTLRCDPISGHDNLYWYRRVMGKEIKFLLHFVKESKQDESGMPNNRFLAERTGGTYSTLKVQPAELEDSGVYFCASSQAGAANYEQYFGPGTRLTVT.

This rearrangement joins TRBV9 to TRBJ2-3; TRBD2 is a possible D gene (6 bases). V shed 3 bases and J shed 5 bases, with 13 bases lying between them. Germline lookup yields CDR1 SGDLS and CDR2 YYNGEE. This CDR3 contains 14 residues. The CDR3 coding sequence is TGTGCCAGCAGCGCGGGTCGGAGGGTAGATACGCAGTATTTT. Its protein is CASSAGRRVDTQYF.

The CDR3 sequence is CASRTGWGFYNEQFF. The CDR3 coding sequence is TGCGCCAGCAGGACCGGGTGGGGGTTCTACAATGAGCAGTTCTTC. The chain joins TRBV10-2 to TRBJ2-1; the D gene could be TRBD1 or TRBD2 (5 bases each). V lost 6 bases to trimming and J lost 3 bases, with 15 bases between them. The CDR3 consists of 15 residues. CDR1 is WSHSY, CDR2 SAAADI, per germline.

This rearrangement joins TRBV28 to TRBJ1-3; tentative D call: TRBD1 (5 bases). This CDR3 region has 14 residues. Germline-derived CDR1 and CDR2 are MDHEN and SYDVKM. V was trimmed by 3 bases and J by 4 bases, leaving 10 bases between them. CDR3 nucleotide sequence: TGTGCCAGCAGTTTTCCAGGGAGGGGAAACACCATATATTTT. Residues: CASSFPGRGNTIYF.

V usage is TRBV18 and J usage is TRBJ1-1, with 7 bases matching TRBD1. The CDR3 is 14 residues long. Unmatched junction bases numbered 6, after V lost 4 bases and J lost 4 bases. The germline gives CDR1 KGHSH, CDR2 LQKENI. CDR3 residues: CASSHRQGSTEAFF. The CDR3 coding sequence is TGTGCCAGCTCACATCGACAGGGTAGCACTGAAGCTTTCTTT.

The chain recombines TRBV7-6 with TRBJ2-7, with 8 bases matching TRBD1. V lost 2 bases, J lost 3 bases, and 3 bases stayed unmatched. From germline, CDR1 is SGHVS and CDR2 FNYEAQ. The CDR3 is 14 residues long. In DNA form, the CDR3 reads TGTGCCAGCAGCTTACTACAGGGGGACTACGAGCAGTACTTC. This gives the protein CASSLLQGDYEQYF.

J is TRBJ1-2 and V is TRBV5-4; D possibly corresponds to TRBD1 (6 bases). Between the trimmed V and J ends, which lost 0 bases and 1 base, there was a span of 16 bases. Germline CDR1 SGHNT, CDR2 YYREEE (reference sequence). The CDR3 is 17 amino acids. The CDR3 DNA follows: TGTGCCAGCAGCTTGGGGGATAGGGGGGCCTTTAACTATGGCTACACCTTC. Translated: CASSLGDRGAFNYGYTF.

DNA for the CDR3: TGTGCCAGCAGTTACTCCGCTATCCGTGGGGGCTACACCTTC. Translating gives CASSYSAIRGGYTF. J is TRBJ1-2 and V is TRBV6-6; D unresolved. Germline V gives CDR1 MNHNY, CDR2 SVGAGI (reference sequence). The CDR3 spans 14 residues. Trimming removed 0 bases from V and 8 bases from J, with 13 bases in between.

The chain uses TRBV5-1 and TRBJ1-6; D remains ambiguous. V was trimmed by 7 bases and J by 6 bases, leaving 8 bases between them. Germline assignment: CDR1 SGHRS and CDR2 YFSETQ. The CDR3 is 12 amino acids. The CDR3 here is CASRHPNSPLHF. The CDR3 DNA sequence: TGCGCCAGCCGGCACCCTAATTCACCCCTCCACTTT.

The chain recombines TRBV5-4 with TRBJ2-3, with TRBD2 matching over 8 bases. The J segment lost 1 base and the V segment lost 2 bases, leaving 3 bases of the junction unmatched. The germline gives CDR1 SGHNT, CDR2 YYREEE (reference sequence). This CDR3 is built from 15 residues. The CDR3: CASSFSGSRTDTQYF. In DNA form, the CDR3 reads TGTGCCAGCAGCTTCAGCGGGAGCCGCACAGATACGCAGTATTTT.

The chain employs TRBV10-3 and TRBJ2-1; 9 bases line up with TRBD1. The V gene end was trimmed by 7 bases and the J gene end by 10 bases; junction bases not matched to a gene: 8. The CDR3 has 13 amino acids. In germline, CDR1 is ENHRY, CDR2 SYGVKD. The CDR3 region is CAITKGQGEEQFF. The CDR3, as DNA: TGTGCCATCACCAAGGGACAGGGAGAAGAGCAGTTCTTC.

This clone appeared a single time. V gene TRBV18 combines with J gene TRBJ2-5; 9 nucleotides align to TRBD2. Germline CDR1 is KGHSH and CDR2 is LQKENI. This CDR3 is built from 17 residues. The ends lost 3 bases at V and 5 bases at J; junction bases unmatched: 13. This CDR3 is CASSPLISAGGSETQYF. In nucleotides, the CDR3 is TGTGCCAGCTCACCCCTGATTTCGGCGGGGGGGTCGGAGACCCAGTACTTC. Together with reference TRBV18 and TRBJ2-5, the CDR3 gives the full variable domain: NAGVMQNPRHLVRRRGQEARLRCSPMKGHSHVYWYRQLPEEGLKFMVYLQKENIIDESGMPKERFSAEFPKEGPSILRIQQVVRGDSAAYFCASSPLISAGGSETQYFGPGTRLLVL.

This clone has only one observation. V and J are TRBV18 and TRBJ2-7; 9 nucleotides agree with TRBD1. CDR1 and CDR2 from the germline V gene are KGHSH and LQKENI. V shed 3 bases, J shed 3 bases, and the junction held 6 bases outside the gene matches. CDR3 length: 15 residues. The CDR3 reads CASSPVGTGRYEQYF. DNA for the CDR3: TGTGCCAGCTCACCCGTCGGGACAGGGCGCTACGAGCAGTACTTC.

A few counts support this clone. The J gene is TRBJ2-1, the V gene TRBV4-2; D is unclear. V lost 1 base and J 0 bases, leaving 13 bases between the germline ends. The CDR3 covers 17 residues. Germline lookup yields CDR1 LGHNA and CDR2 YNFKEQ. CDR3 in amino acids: CASSQGTGKTSYNEQFF. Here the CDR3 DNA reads TGTGCCAGCAGCCAAGGTACGGGTAAAACCTCCTACAATGAGCAGTTCTTC.

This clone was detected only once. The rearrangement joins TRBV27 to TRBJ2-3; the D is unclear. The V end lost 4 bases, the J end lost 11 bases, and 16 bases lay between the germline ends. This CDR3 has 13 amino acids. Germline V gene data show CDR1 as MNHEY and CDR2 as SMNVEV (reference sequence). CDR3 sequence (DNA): TGTGCCAGCAGTTGGAGTGACTCTGGTGGGCAGTATTTT. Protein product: CASSWSDSGGQYF.

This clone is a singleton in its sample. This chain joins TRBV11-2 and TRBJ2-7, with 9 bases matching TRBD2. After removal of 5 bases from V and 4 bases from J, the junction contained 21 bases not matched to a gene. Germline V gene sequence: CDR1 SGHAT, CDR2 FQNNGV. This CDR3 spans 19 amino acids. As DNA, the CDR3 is TGTGCCAGCAGCCCCGCTCTTAGGGCTAGCGGGGATACCCGATACGAGCAGTACTTC. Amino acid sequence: CASSPALRASGDTRYEQYF.

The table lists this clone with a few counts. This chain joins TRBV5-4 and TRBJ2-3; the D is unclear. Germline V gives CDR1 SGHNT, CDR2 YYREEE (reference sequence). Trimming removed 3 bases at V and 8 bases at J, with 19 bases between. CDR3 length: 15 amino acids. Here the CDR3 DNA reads TGTGCCAGCAGCTCTAAATCCGGACCCGCCGGTACGCAGTATTTT. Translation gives CASSSKSGPAGTQYF.

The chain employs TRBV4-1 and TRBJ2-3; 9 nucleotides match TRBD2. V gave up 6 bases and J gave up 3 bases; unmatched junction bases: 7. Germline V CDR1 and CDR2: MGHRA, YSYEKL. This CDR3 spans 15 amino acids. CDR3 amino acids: CASSTLAGETDTQYF. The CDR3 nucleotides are TGCGCCAGCAGTACCTTAGCGGGAGAGACAGATACGCAGTATTTT.

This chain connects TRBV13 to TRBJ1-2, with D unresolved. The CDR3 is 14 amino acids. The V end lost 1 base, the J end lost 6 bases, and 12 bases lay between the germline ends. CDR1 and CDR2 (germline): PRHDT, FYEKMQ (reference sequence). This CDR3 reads CASSLDPHGDGYTF. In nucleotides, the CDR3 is TGTGCCAGCAGCTTAGACCCCCACGGGGATGGCTACACCTTC.

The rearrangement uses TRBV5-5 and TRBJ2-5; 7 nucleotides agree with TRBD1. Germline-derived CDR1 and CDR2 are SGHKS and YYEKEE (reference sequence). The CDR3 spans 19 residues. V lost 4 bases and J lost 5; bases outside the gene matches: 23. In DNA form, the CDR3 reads TGTGCCAGCAGCCCTCTCTACCGGGACAGAGTATCAAGGCGGGAGACCCAGTACTTC. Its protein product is CASSPLYRDRVSRRETQYF.